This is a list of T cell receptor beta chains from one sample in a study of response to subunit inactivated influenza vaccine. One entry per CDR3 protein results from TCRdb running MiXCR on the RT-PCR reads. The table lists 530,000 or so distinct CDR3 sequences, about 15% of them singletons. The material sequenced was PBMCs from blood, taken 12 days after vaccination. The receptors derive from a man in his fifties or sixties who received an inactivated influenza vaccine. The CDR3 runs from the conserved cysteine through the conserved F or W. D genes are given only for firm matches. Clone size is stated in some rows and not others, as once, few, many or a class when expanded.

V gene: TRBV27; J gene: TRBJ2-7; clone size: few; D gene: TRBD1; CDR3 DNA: TGTGCCAGCAGTTTATTAGCCGGGACAGGGAAAGACGAGCAGTACTTC; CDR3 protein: CASSLLAGTGKDEQYF
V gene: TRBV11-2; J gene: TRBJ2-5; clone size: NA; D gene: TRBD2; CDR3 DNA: TGTGCCAGCAGCTTAGGTTCTAGCGGAGAGGGGACCCAGTACTTC; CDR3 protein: CASSLGSSGEGTQYF
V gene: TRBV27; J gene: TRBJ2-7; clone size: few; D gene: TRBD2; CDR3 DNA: TGTGCCAGCAGAAGGACTAGCGGGAGTGGAGAGCAGTACTTC; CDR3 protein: CASRRTSGSGEQYF
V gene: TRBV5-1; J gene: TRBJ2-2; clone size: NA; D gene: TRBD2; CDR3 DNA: TGCGCCAGCAGCTTGGCCGCGGTAGCGGGAGTCGGGGAGCTGTTTTTT; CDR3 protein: CASSLAAVAGVGELFF
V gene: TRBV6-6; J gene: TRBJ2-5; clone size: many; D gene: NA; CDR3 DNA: TGTGCCAGCAGGCTCGTCAGCCAAGAGACCCAGTACTTC; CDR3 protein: CASRLVSQETQYF
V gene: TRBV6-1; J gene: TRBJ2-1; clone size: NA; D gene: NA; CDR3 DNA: TGTGCCAGCAGTGACTACAAGCGTTTTGATGAGCAGTTCTTC; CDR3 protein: CASSDYKRFDEQFF
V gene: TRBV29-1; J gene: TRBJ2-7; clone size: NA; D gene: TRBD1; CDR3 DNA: TGCAGCGCCTATACTTCCGGGACAGGGGGCCTCTACGAGCAGTACTTC; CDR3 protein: CSAYTSGTGGLYEQYF
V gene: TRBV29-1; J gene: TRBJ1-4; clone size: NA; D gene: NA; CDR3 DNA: TGCAGCGCCTCTGCTGAAGCAACTAATGAAAAACTGTTTTTT; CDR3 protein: CSASAEATNEKLFF
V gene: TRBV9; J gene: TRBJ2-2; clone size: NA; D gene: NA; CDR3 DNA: TGTGCCAGCAGCTTTGGCTCAAGCACCGGGGAGATGTTTTTT; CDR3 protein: CASSFGSSTGEMFF
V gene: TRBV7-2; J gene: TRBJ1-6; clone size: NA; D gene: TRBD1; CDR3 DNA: TGTGCCAGCAGCTTCCGGGACAGGGGTTCACCCCTCCACTTT; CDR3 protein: CASSFRDRGSPLHF
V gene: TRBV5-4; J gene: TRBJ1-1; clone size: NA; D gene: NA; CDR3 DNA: TGTGCCAGCAGCTCGGGAGGGGGGAGAGACACTGAAGCTTTCTTT; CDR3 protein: CASSSGGGRDTEAFF
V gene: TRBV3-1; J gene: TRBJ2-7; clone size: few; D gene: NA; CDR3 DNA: TGTGCCAGCAGCCATTATGGTCACGGGATCGAGCAGTACTTC; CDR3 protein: CASSHYGHGIEQYF
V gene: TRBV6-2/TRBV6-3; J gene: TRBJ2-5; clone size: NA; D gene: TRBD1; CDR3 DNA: TGTGCCAGCAGTTCACCGGGACAGGCGAAGACCCAGTACTTC; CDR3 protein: CASSSPGQAKTQYF
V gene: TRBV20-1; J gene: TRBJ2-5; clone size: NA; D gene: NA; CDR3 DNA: TGCAGTGCTAGAGATTGGTTGCAGGGGCCACAAGAGACCCAGTACTTC; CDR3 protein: CSARDWLQGPQETQYF
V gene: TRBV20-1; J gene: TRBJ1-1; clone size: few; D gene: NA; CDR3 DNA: TGCAGTGCTAGAGGGCCAGGAGACGAAGCTTTCTTT; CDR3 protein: CSARGPGDEAFF
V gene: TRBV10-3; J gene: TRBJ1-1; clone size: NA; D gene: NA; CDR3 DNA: TGTGCCATCAGTGATATTAGGGGGAAGATGAAGTTTTTGGGCACTGAAGCTTTCTTT; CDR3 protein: CAISDIRGKMKFLGTEAFF
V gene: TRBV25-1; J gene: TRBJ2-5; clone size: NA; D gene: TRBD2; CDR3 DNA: TGTGCCAGCAGTGTAAGTTCTAGCGGGATGGAGACCCAGTACTTC; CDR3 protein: CASSVSSSGMETQYF
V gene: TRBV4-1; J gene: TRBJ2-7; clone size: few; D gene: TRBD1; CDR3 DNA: TGCGCCAGCAGCCAAACTCCCAACCACGGGACAGGGTTGTACGAGCAGTACTTC; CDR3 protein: CASSQTPNHGTGLYEQYF